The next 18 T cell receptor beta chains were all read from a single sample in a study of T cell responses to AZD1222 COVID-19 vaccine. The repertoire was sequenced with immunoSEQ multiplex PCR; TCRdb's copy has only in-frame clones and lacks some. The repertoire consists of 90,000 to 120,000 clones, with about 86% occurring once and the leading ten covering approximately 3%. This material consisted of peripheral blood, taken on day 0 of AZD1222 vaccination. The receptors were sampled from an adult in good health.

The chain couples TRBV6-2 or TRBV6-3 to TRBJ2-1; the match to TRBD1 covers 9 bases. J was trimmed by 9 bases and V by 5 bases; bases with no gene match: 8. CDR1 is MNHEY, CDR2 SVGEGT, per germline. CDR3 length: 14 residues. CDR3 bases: TGTGCCAGCAGTCGAACAGGGGGCCGGGGTGAGCAGTTCTTC. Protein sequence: CASSRTGGRGEQFF.

The CDR3: CASSLAQGSGGADTQYF. The CDR3 coding sequence is TGTGCCAGCAGCTTAGCCCAGGGTAGCGGGGGGGCAGATACGCAGTATTTT. The gene calls are TRBV7-2 and TRBJ2-3; TRBD2 matches at 11 bases. The germline V gene encodes CDR1 SGHTA and CDR2 FQGNSA. The CDR3 is made up of 17 amino acids. With 0 bases clipped from V and 4 bases from J, the junction kept 6 bases outside the gene matches. The full variable domain, rest sourced from reference TRBV7-2 and TRBJ2-3, is GAGVSQSPSNKVTEKGKDVELRCDPISGHTALYWYRQSLGQGLEFLIYFQGNSAPDKSGLPSDRFSAERTGGSVSTLTIQRTQQEDSAVYLCASSLAQGSGGADTQYFGPGTRLTVL.

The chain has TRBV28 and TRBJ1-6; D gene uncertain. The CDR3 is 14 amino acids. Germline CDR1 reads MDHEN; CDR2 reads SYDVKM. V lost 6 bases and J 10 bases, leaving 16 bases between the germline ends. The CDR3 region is CASRRSSLGSPLHF. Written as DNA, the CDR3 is TGTGCCAGCAGGAGAAGCAGCCTAGGATCACCCCTCCACTTT. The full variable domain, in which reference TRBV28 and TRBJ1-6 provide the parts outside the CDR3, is DVKVTQSSRYLVKRTGEKVFLECVQDMDHENMFWYRQDPGLGLRLIYFSYDVKMKEKGDIPEGYSVSREKKERFSLILESASTNQTSMYLCASRRSSLGSPLHFGNGTRLTVT.

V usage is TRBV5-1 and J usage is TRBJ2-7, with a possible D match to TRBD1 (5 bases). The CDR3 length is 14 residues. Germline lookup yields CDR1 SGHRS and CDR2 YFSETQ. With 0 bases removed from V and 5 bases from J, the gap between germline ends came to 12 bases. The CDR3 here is CASSLGRTRHEQYF. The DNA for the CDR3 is TGCGCCAGCAGCTTGGGTCGGACACGACACGAGCAGTACTTC.

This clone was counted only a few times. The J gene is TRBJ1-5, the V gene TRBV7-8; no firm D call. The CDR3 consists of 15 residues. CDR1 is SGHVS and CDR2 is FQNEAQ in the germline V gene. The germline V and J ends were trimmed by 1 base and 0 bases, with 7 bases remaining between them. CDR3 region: CASSLDGHSNQPQHF. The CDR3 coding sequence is TGTGCCAGCAGCTTAGACGGTCATAGCAATCAGCCCCAGCATTTT. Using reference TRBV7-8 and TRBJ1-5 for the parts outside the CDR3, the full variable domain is GAGVSQSPRYKVAKRGQDVALRCDPISGHVSLFWYQQALGQGPEFLTYFQNEAQLDKSGLPSDRFFAERPEGSVSTLKIQRTQQEDSAVYLCASSLDGHSNQPQHFGDGTRLSIL.

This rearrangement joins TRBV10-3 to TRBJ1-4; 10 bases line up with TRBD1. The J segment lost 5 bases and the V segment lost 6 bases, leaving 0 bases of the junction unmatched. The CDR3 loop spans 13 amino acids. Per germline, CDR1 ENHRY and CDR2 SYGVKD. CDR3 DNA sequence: TGTGCCATCAGGGACAGGGGGAATGAAAAACTGTTTTTT. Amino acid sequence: CAIRDRGNEKLFF.

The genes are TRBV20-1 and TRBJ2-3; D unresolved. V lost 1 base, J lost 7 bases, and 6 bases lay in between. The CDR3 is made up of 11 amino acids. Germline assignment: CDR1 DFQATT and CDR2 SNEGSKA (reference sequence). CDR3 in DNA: TGCAGTGCTAGAGGGTGGAATACGCAGTATTTT. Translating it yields CSARGWNTQYF.

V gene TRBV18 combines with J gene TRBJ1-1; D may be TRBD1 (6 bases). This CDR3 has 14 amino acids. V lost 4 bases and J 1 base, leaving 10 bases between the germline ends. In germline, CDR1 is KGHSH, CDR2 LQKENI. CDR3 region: CASSRDIGNTEAFF. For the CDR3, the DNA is TGTGCCAGCTCACGGGACATCGGGAACACTGAAGCTTTCTTT.

CDR3 nucleotide sequence: TGTGCCAGCGAGACAGGGGGCGCGGGGTACACTGAAGCTTTCTTT. As protein: CASETGGAGYTEAFF. This chain joins TRBV6-5 and TRBJ1-1, with 10 bases matching TRBD1. CDR3 size: 15 residues. The V segment lost 8 bases and the J segment 3 bases; nucleotides outside the gene matches: 9. CDR1 is MNHEY, CDR2 SVGAGI, per germline.

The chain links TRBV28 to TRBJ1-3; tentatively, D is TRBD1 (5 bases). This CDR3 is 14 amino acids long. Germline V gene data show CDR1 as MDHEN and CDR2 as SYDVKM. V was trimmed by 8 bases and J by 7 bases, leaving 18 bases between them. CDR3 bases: TGTGCCAGCTGCACGGGGGAGGGGTGGAACACCATATATTTT. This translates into CASCTGEGWNTIYF. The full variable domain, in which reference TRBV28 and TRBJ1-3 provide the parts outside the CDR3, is DVKVTQSSRYLVKRTGEKVFLECVQDMDHENMFWYRQDPGLGLRLIYFSYDVKMKEKGDIPEGYSVSREKKERFSLILESASTNQTSMYLCASCTGEGWNTIYFGEGSWLTVV.

The CDR3, as DNA: TGTGCCACCAGCAGAGATCAGGGGGGATCGGACCAGCATTTT. This translates into CATSRDQGGSDQHF. The rearrangement joins TRBV15 to TRBJ1-5, with 7 positions matching TRBD1. The length of the CDR3 is 14 residues. V shed 0 bases, J shed 12 bases, and the junction held 8 bases outside the gene matches. The germline V gene has CDR1 LNHNV and CDR2 YYDKDF (reference sequence). The variable domain in full, completed from reference TRBV15 and TRBJ1-5, reads DAMVIQNPRYQVTQFGKPVTLSCSQTLNHNVMYWYQQKSSQAPKLLFHYYDKDFNNEADTPDNFQSRRPNTSFCFLDIRSPGLGDTAMYLCATSRDQGGSDQHFGDGTRLSIL.

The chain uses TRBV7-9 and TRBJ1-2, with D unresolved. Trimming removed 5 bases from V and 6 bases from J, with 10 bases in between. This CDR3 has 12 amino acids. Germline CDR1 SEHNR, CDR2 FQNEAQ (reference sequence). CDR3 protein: CASSPVGDGYTF. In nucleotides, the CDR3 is TGTGCCAGCAGCCCCGTCGGGGATGGCTACACCTTC.

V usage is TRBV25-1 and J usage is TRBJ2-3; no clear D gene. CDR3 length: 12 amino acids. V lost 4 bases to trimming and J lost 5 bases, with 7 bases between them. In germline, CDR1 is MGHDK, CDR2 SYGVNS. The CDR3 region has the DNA TGTGCCAGCAGTGGGCTAGGAGATACGCAGTATTTT. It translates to CASSGLGDTQYF. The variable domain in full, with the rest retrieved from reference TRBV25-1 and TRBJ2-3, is EADIYQTPRYLVIGTGKKITLECSQTMGHDKMYWYQQDPGMELHLIHYSYGVNSTEKGDLSSESTVSRIRTEHFPLTLESARPSHTSQYLCASSGLGDTQYFGPGTRLTVL.

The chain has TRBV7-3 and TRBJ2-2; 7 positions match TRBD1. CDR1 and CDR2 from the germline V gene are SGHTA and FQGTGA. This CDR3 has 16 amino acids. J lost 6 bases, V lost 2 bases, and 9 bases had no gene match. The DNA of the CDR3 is TGTGCCAGCAGCTTATATAGTCAGGGGGTCGCCGGGGAGCTGTTTTTT. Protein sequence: CASSLYSQGVAGELFF. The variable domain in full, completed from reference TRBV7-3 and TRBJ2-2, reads GAGVSQTPSNKVTEKGKYVELRCDPISGHTALYWYRQSLGQGPEFLIYFQGTGAADDSGLPNDRFFAVRPEGSVSTLKIQRTERGDSAVYLCASSLYSQGVAGELFFGEGSRLTVL.

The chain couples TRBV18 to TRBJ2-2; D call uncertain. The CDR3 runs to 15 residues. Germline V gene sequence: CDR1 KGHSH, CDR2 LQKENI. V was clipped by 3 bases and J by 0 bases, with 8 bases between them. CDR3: CASSPRSANTGELFF. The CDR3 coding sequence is TGTGCCAGCTCACCGCGTTCAGCGAACACCGGGGAGCTGTTTTTT.

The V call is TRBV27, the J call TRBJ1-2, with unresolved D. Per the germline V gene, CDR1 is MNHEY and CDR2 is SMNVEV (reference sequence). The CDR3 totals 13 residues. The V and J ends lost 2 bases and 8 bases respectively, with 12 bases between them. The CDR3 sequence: CASSLNQAGGYTF. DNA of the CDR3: TGTGCCAGCAGTTTAAACCAGGCGGGGGGCTACACCTTC.

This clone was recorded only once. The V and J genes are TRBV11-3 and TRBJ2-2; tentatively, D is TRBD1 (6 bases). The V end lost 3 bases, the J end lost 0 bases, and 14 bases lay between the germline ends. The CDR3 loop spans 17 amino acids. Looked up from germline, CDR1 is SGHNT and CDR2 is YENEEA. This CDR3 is CASSFRLGHSNTGELFF. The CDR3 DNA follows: TGTGCCAGCAGCTTCCGCCTGGGACATTCGAACACCGGGGAGCTGTTTTTT.

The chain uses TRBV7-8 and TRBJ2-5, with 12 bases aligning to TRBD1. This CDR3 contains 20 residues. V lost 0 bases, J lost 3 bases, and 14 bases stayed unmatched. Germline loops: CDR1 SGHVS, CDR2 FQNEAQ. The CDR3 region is CASSLARDRGPLNPKETQYF. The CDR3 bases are TGTGCCAGCAGCTTAGCGCGGGACAGGGGGCCTCTAAATCCTAAAGAGACCCAGTACTTC.